This T cell receptor beta chain was sequenced during a study of shared clonotypes between healthy human individuals (dated by TCRdb to the early 2020s). Background on the whole study: Three men and a couple of women, aged 18 to 49 years, made up the cohort. For each donor, CD4 naive and CD4 memory were each given three plates, CD8 naive was given two plates, and CD8 memory was given one plate. Blood TCR repertoires of five healthy adults were deeply sequenced to estimate repertoire size and the extent of clonotype sharing between individuals. Libraries were prepared and TCR repertoires were sequenced by different laboratories using diverse techniques, in order to increase sequencing depth and limit assay-specific biases. Per donor, leukapheresis produced somewhere between about 0.8 and 9.5 billion PBMCs.

On the study overall, not on this receptor specifically: Clonotypes shared by all four sorted-subset donors showed higher generation probabilities than non-shared clonotypes. Sampling was limited to blood, and TCR repertoires in tissue likely differ from TCR repertoires in blood. About 5% of naive CD4, around 4% of naive CD8, roughly 2.4% of memory CD4, and 0.4% of memory CD8 clonotypes were shared across several donors. Estimated clonotype richness was generally larger for naive than for memory subsets. Because the study included only a small number of donors, the genetic and exposure-history diversity represented was limited. Pairwise subsampling indicated that sequencing depth was expected to affect the degree of clonotype sharing among donors. Incomplete sequencing was indicated by rarefaction of sorted-subset datasets, despite the large sequencing depth.

Using the deep immunoSEQ assay, TCR CDR3 regions were amplified from genomic DNA by multiplex PCR. Genomic DNA extracted from each cell subset was distributed evenly over all wells of several immunoSEQ 96-well plates, and each plate served as one replicate. For sorted subsets, each replicate PCR was loaded with 200 ng genomic DNA, equivalent to about 33,000 T cell genomes. Purified libraries were measured with a Qubit 3.0 fluorometer, size-checked on a Bioanalyzer 2100, and measured again with the KAPA Library Quantification kit. Every immunoSEQ 96-well plate was sequenced on a separate single-read 150-cycle Illumina NextSeq 550 flow cell. Per the authors' processing: Because only junctional sequences without quality scores were contained in the immunoSEQ output, filtering matching that applied to full-length reads could not be performed. Sequences were annotated with PyIR, a Python wrapper for IgBLAST v1.9, and V/J genes and CDR3 were assigned using IMGT germline references. Reads were removed for weak V/J assignments (E-value above 1e-6), missing CDR3, stop codons, out-of-frame junctions, or ambiguous translated residues. V3J clonotypes were defined as sequences sharing the same inferred V gene, J gene, and CDR3 amino acid sequence. Percentage overlap between repertoires was computed as shared unique clonotypes divided by the size of the smaller repertoire. Three approaches were used to assess repertoire richness: RTK rarefaction, the Chao1 estimator, and Recon v2.1 estimates of unobserved clonotypes. For all TCRbeta clonotypes obtained by the gDNA method from four donors, generation probabilities were computed with OLGA. Not all clones reach the TCRdb copy of this immuneACCESS table, which keeps in-frame sequences only. Checked studies attribute under half of the gap to unresolved V genes and leave the rest unexplained. That table furnishes V, J and clone size, whereas the DNA furnished D and trimming. The sample data list about 120,000 clones, and around 68% of these were observed just once. 24% of the sample is in the top ten clones.

The CDR3 holds 13 amino acids from the cysteine to the phenylalanine. The entry retains the CDR3 DNA only, 39 bases that are in frame from base 1. Trimming accounts for 1 base at V and 5 bases at J, while the number of junction bases matched to no gene is 2. Via the germline V gene, CDR1 is SGHTA and CDR2 FQGTGA. On this clone: Its antigen remains undetermined. No much larger clone is present one base from it, and per-base qualities are unavailable.

Donors were healthy HIV-negative adults with no recently reported acute infections or vaccinations. All donors were Caucasian adults living in Nashville, Tennessee, USA. CD8 memory samples combined magnetically selected CD45RO+ cells with CCR7-negative CD45RA+ effector memory (TemRA) cells. Blood was collected by leukapheresis, and PBMCs were isolated by Ficoll-Histopaque density gradient centrifugation and then cryopreserved in liquid nitrogen vapor phase. Analytical flow cytometry was used to check the purity and quantity of each magnetically sorted T cell population. Genomic DNA was isolated from every sorted fraction and measured by UV absorbance on a Nanodrop 2000c.

The sample consisted of memory CD8+ T cells sorted from blood. Sample cell subset or site, as interpreted from the label and publication: CD45RO+ cells pooled with CCR7-negative TemRA cells. This clonotype was sampled from a woman in her twenties or thirties in good health. The chain is made from TRBV7-3 and TRBJ2-7; the central 7 bases match TRBD2. CDR3 sequence: CASSLSGGDEQYF. The DNA sequence is given as TGTGCCAGCAGCTTAAGTGGGGGGGACGAGCAGTACTTC. The CDR3, completed at both ends by the reference TRBV7-3 and TRBJ2-7 genes, gives the full variable domain GAGVSQTPSNKVTEKGKYVELRCDPISGHTALYWYRQSLGQGPEFLIYFQGTGAADDSGLPNDRFFAVRPEGSVSTLKIQRTERGDSAVYLCASSLSGGDEQYFGPGTRLTVT.